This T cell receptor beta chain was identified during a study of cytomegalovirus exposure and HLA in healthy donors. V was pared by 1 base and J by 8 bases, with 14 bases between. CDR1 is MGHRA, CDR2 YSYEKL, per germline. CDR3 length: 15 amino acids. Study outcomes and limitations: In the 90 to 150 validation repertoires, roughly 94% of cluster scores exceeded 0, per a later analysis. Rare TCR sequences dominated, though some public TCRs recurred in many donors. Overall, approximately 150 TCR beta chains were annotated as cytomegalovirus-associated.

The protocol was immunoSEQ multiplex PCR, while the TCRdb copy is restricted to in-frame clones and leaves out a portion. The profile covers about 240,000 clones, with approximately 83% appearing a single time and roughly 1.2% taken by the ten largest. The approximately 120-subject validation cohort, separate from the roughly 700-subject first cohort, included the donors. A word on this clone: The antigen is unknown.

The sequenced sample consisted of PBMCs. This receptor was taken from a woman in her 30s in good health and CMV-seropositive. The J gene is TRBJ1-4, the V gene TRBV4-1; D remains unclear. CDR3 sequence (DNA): TGCGCCAGCAGCCAAGTATCAGTCAGTCTGGAAAAACTGTTTTTT. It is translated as CASSQVSVSLEKLFF.